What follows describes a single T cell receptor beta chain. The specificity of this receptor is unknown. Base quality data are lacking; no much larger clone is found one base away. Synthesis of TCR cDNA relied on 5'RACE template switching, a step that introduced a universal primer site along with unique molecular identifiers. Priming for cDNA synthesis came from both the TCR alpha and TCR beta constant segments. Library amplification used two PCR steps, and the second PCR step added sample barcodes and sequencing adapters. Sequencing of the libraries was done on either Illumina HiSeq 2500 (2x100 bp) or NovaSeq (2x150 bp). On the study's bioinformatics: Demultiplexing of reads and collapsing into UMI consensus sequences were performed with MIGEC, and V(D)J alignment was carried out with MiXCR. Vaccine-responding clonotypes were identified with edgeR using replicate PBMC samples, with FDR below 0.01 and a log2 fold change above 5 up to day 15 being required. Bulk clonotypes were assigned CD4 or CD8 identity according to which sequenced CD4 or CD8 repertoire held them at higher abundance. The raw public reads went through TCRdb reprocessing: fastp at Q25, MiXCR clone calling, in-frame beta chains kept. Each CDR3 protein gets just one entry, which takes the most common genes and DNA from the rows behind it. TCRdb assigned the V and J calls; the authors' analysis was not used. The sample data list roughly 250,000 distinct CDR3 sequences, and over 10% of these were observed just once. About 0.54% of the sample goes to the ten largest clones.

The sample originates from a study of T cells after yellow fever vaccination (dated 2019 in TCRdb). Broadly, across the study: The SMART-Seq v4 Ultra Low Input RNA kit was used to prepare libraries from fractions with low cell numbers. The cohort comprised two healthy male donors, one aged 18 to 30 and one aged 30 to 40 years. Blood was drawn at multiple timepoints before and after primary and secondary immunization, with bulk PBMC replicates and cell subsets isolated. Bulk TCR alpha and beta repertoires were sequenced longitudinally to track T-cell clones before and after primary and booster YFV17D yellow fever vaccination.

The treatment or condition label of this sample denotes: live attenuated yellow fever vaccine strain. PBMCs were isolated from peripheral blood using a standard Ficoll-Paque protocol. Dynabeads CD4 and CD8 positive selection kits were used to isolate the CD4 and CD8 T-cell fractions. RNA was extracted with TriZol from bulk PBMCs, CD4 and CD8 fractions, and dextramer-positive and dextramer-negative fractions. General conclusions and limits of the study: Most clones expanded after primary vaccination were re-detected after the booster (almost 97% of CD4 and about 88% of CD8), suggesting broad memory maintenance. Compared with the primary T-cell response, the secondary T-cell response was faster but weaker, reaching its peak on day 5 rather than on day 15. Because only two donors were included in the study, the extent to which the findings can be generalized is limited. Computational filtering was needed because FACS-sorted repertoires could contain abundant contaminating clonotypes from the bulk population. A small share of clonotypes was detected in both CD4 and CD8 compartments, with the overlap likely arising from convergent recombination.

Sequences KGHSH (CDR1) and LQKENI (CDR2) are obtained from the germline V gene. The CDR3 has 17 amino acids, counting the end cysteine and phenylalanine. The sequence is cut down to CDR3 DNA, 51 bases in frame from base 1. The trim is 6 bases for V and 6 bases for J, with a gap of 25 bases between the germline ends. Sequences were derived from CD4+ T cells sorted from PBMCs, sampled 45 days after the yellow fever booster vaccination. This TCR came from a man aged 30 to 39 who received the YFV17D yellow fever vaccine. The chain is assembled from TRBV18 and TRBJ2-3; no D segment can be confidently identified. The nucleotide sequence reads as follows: TGTGCCAGCTCCTCCCGATCGCCCCCCACAGAGCTGGATACGCAGTATTTT. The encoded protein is CASSSRSPPTELDTQYF.